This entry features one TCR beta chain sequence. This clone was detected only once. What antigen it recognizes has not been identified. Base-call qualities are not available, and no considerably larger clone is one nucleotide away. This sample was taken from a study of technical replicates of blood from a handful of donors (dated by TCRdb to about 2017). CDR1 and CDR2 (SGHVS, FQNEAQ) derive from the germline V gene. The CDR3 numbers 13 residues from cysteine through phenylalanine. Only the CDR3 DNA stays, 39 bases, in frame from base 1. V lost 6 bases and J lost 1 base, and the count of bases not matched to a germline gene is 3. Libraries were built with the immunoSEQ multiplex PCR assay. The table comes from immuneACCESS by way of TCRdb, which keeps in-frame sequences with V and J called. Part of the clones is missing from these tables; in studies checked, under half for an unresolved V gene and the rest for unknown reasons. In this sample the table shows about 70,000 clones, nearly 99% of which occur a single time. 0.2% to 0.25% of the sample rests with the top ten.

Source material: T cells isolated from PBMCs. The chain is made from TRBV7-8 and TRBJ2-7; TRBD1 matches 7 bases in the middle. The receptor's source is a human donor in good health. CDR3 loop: CASRQGSSYEQYF. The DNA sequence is TGTGCCAGCAGACAGGGGTCATCCTACGAGCAGTACTTC. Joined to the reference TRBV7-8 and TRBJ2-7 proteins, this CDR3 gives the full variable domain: GAGVSQSPRYKVAKRGQDVALRCDPISGHVSLFWYQQALGQGPEFLTYFQNEAQLDKSGLPSDRFFAERPEGSVSTLKIQRTQQEDSAVYLCASRQGSSYEQYFGPGTRLTVT.